This TCR beta chain emerged from a study of blood T cells in healthy people across ages. Sample-barcoded 5' priming and a J-beta primer mix drove a second PCR of roughly 7 to 11 cycles. TCRdb processed the 5' RACE reads anew with MiXCR; each CDR3 protein has one entry. The table lists 980,000 or so distinct CDR3 sequences, about 48% of them singletons, with roughly an eighth in the top ten. Study-wide results and caveats: Unsorted PBMC material precluded a definitive naive versus antigen-experienced comparison.

CDR1 is SEHNR, CDR2 FQNEAQ, per germline (reference sequence). The CDR3 sequence is 15 residues long. Trimming took off 1 base at V and 2 bases at J, with 10 bases between the two ends. As for this clonotype: Its target is unknown.

Isolation yielded PBMCs, at least 7 million per sample, in every case. The sample consisted of blood. The V and J genes are TRBV7-9 and TRBJ2-3; D gene ambiguous. The sequence was collected from a man aged 30 to 39 in good health. The CDR3 reads CASSLVGQNTDTQYF. The CDR3 DNA reads as TGTGCCAGCAGCTTAGTAGGGCAAAACACAGATACGCAGTATTTT.